The sequence of this TCR beta chain was determined in a study of sequential checkpoint blockade in melanoma. For the study at large: Randomization was 1:1 between first-line nivolumab→ipilimumab and ipilimumab→nivolumab.

Per the germline V gene, CDR1 is SNHLY and CDR2 is FYNNEI. The CDR3 is 15 amino acids. Described treatment: randomized to nivolumab then ipilimumab (arm A) or the reverse (arm B). No patient had prior DNA-damaging chemotherapy. PBMC sorting kept live CD3+CD8+ cells without CD19 or CD56. Profiling relied on immunoSEQ multiplex PCR, and the TCRdb table lists in-frame clones only, not all of them. In the table there are more than 25,000 clones, roughly nine tenths of which are singletons. Comments on this clone: A read error may produce the germline difference seen at one junction end.

The gene calls are TRBV2 and TRBJ2-3; D unclear. This clonotype originated in a human donor with melanoma. Sequencing was performed on CD8+ T cells sorted from blood (inferred from file names), taken from a patient given nivolumab and ipilimumab in sequence. The CDR3 loop is CASCEDDFSTDTQYF. CDR3 bases: TGTGCCAGCTGTGAAGACGACTTTAGCACAGATACGCAGTATTTT.